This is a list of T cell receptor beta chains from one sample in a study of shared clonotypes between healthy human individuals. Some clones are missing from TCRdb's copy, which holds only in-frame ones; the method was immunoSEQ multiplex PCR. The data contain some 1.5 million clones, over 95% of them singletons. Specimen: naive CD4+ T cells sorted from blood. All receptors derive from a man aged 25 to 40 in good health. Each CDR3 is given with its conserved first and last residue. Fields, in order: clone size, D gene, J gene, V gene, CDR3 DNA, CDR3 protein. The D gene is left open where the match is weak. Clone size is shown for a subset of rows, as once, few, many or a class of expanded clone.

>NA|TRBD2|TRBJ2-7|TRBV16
TGTGCCAGCAGCCAATTTGGCTTTTCGGGAGGTTGGGACGAGCAGTACTTC
CASSQFGFSGGWDEQYF
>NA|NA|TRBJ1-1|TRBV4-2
TGTGCCAGCAGCCAAGAACCGAAGGGAACTGAAGCTTTCTTT
CASSQEPKGTEAFF
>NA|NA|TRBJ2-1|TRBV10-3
TGTGCCATCAGTGAGTCTTGGCGGGATGAGCAGTTCTTC
CAISESWRDEQFF
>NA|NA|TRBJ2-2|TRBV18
TGTGCCAGCTCACCAGATAGACAGAACACCGGGGAGCTGTTTTTT
CASSPDRQNTGELFF
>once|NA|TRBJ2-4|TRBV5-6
TGTGCCAGCAGCCCCGGATGGGGCATTCAGTACTTC
CASSPGWGIQYF
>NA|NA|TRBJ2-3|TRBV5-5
TGTGCCAGCAGCTTGGCTGTGCGAAGAGATACGCAGTATTTT
CASSLAVRRDTQYF
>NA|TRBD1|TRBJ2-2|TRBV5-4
TGTGCCAGCAGCTCAATAGCCGGGACAGGGGGAATAACCGGGGAGCTGTTTTTT
CASSSIAGTGGITGELFF
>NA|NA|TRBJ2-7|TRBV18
TGTGCCAGCTCACCACTTGAGAGTTCCTACGAGCAGTACTTC
CASSPLESSYEQYF
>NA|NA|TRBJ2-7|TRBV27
TGTGCCAGCAGTTTAGGGCGGGCCTCCTCCTACGAGCAGTACTTC
CASSLGRASSYEQYF
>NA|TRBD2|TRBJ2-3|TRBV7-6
TGTGCCAGCAGCTTATTGGGCGGGAGGGACGCCACAGATACGCAGTATTTT
CASSLLGGRDATDTQYF
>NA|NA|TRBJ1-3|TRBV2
TGTGCCAGCAGTGAAGGGACAGACTCTGGAAACACCATATATTTT
CASSEGTDSGNTIYF
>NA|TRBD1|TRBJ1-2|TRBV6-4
TGTGCCAGCAGTTCCATATCGGTAGGGGACAGATTTCTTCCTAACTATGGCTACACCTTC
CASSSISVGDRFLPNYGYTF
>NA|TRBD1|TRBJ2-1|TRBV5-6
TGTGCCAGCAGCCGCCAGCGGGACAGGGTGGCCAATGAGCAGTTCTTC
CASSRQRDRVANEQFF
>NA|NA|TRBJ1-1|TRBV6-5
TGTGCCAGCAGTTACTCAGCAGGGAGAAACACTGAAGCTTTCTTT
CASSYSAGRNTEAFF
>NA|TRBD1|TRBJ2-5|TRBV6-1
TGTGCCAGCAGTGCCCGCCCCACAGGGGCTAAAGAGACCCAGTACTTC
CASSARPTGAKETQYF
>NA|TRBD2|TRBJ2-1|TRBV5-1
TGCGCCAGCAGCTCCGGACTAGCATCTCAAGATGAGCAGTTCTTC
CASSSGLASQDEQFF
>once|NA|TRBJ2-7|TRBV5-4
TGTGCCAGCAGCTCCCCCGGGCAGGGACCCTACGAGCAGTACTTC
CASSSPGQGPYEQYF
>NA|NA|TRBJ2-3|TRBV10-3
TGTGCCATCAGTGACACCACAGATACGCAGTATTTT
CAISDTTDTQYF
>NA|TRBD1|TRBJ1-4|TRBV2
TGTGCCAGCAGGTCCGGGACAGGGTTTGGAAAACTGTTTTTT
CASRSGTGFGKLFF
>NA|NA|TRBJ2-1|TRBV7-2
TGTGCCAGCAGCTTAGAGCAGACTAAATACAATGAGCAGTTCTTC
CASSLEQTKYNEQFF
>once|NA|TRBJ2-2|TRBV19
TGTGCCAGCCGCCCGGGGGGCTTTGAGGCCGGGGAGCTGTTTTTT
CASRPGGFEAGELFF
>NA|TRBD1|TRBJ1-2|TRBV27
TGTGCCAGCAGTTCCAGACAGGGGGCACCTTATGGCTACACCTTC
CASSSRQGAPYGYTF
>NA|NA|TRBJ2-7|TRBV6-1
TGTGCCAGCAGTGAAACCAGGGGACATATATCTCCCTTC
CASSETRGHISPF
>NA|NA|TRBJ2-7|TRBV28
TGTGCCAGCAGTTATAGCTCCTACGAGCAGTACTTC
CASSYSSYEQYF
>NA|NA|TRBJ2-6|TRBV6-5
TGTGCCAGCAGAAAATCCGGGGCCAACGTCCTGACTTTC
CASRKSGANVLTF
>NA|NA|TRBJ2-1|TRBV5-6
TGTGCCAGCAGCCTGACAGTGGTTCAGGGTGAGCAGTTCTTC
CASSLTVVQGEQFF
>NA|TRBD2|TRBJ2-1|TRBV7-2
TGTGCCAGCAGCCTGCAAAGCTTAGCGGGAGGGTACAATGAGCAGTTCTTC
CASSLQSLAGGYNEQFF
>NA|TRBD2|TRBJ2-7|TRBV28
TGTGCCAGCAGTTTGGGCCTAGCGGGAGGCTACGAGCAGTACTTC
CASSLGLAGGYEQYF
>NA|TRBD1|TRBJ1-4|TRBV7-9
TGTGCCAGCAGCTTAAACCAGGGGGTCGGTAATGAAAAACTGTTTTTT
CASSLNQGVGNEKLFF
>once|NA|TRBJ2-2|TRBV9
TGTGCCAGCAGCGGGGAGGTTGCCGGGGAGCTGTTTTTT
CASSGEVAGELFF
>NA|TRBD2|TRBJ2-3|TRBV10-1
TGCGCCAGCAGTGAGGTGGCTAGCGGGAGTCTTGCAGATACGCAGTATTTT
CASSEVASGSLADTQYF
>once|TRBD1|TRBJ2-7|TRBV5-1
TGCGCCAGCAGAGCAGGGACAGGGGGCTTCTACGAGCAGTACTTC
CASRAGTGGFYEQYF
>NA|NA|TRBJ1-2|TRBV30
TGTGCCTGGAGGCTGCTCGGCTACACCTTC
CAWRLLGYTF
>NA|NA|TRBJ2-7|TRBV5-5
TGTGCCAGCAGCTTGCGGGGAACCTACGAGCAGTACTTC
CASSLRGTYEQYF
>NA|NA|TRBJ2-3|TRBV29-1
TGCAGCGTTGACGAGCTACCCCTGGGGTATTTT
CSVDELPLGYF
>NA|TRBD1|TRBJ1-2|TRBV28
TGTGCCAGCAGCCAGAGGGGTACAGGGGTAGGCTACACCTTC
CASSQRGTGVGYTF
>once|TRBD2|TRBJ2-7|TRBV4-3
TGCGCCAGCAGCCAAGATCTTCTTCCCGGACTAGCGGGAAACCAGCAGTACTTC
CASSQDLLPGLAGNQQYF
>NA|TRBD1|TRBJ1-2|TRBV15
TGTGCCACCAGCACCTACAGACAGGGGCCTCGGAATGGCTACACCTTC
CATSTYRQGPRNGYTF
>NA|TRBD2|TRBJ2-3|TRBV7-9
TGTGCCAGCAGCCAGCTAGCGGGGATCACAGATACGCAGTATTTT
CASSQLAGITDTQYF
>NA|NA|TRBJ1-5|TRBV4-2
TGTGCCAGCAGCCAAGATTTCCGGGCGAAGGTGGTCCAGCCCCAGCATTTT
CASSQDFRAKVVQPQHF
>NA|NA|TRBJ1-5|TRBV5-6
TGTGCCAGCAGCTTGGCTAACAGGGTCGGGAGCAATCAGCCCCAGCATTTT
CASSLANRVGSNQPQHF
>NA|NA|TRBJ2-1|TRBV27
TGTGCCAGCAGTTCCCCGGGCCGATACCAGTTCTTC
CASSSPGRYQFF
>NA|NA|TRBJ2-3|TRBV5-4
TGTGCCAGCAGCTTGGGTAGGAATACGCAGTATTTT
CASSLGRNTQYF
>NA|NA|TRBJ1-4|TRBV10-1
TGCGCCAGCAGTGGGGGAACAATGAAACAGGGCGCAACTAATGAAAAACTGTTTTTT
CASSGGTMKQGATNEKLFF
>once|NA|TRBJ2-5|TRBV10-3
TGTGCCATCGCCGGGCAGGTCGAAGAGACCCAGTACTTC
CAIAGQVEETQYF
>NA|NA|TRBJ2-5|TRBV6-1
TGTGCCAGCAAAGACCAAGAGACCCAGTACTTC
CASKDQETQYF
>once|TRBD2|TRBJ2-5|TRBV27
TGTGCCAGCAGTGGTCGGGGGGGGCTAGAGACCCAGTACTTC
CASSGRGGLETQYF
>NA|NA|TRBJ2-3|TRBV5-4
TGTGCCAGCAGCTCGGGACTCCGCACAGATACGCAGTATTTT
CASSSGLRTDTQYF